This T cell receptor (beta chain) was sequenced for a study of CD8+CD57+ T cells in acquired aplastic anemia. As for the study in general: Sorted CD4+ and CD8+ cell DNA averaged roughly 3.2 ug.

In its sample, this clonotype was seen many times. J was trimmed by 2 bases and V by 1 base; bases with no gene match: 5. The CDR3 totals 16 residues. From germline, CDR1 is MGHRA and CDR2 YSYEKL. Genomic DNA templated the TCR beta VDJ and CDR3 profiling. TCRdb called the reads again in MiXCR, with one record for every CDR3 protein. The sample records around 200,000 distinct CDR3 sequences, less than 60% being singletons. Patients who underwent sequencing had shown CD8+CD57+ cell expansion by flow cytometry. The sample was sorted CD4+, CD8+, or CD8+CD57+ T cells (not recorded which) from PBMCs. The sequence was obtained from a human donor with aplastic anemia. V and J are TRBV4-1 and TRBJ2-7; 10 nucleotides align to TRBD1. The CDR3 nucleotides read TGCGCCAGCAGCCAAGCCGCCGGACAGGGGGCCTACGAGCAGTACTTC. Its protein product is CASSQAAGQGAYEQYF.